Listed below are T cell receptor beta chains from one sample, sequenced in a study of Ad26.COV2.S vaccination and SARS-CoV-2 variants. Sequenced by immunoSEQ multiplex PCR; TCRdb stores in-frame clones only, minus some. The sample holds approximately 350,000 clones; 83% are singletons and the top ten take almost 7.5%. The starting material was peripheral blood, obtained in a trial of Ad26.COV2.S vaccine versus placebo. The receptors shown here come from a person between 18 and 59 years old who received the Ad26.COV2.S COVID-19 vaccine or a placebo. CDR3s include the opening cysteine and the closing phenylalanine or tryptophan. The order of the fields is clone size, V gene, D gene, J gene, CDR3 protein. D genes are given only for firm matches. Part of the rows lack a size; the others show once, few, many or a class for expanded clones.

abundance: NA
v_gene: TRBV28
d_gene: TRBD1
j_gene: TRBJ1-3
CDR3aa: CASSFWQGARNTIYF

abundance: NA
v_gene: TRBV15
d_gene: TRBD2
j_gene: TRBJ2-1
CDR3aa: CATRLSGPGTSGSWGGSYEQFF

abundance: NA
v_gene: TRBV28
d_gene: NA
j_gene: TRBJ1-3
CDR3aa: CASSLTSQRGNTIYF

abundance: once
v_gene: TRBV18
d_gene: NA
j_gene: TRBJ2-3
CDR3aa: CASSPPSFVHTQYF

abundance: NA
v_gene: TRBV9
d_gene: TRBD2
j_gene: TRBJ2-1
CDR3aa: CASSVQGASGSGPYNEQFF

abundance: NA
v_gene: TRBV7-9
d_gene: NA
j_gene: TRBJ1-1
CDR3aa: CASSLGTDTEAFF

abundance: NA
v_gene: TRBV6-7
d_gene: NA
j_gene: TRBJ2-3
CDR3aa: CASRSGRTLITDTQYF

abundance: NA
v_gene: TRBV19
d_gene: NA
j_gene: TRBJ2-3
CDR3aa: CASRRTDTDTQYF

abundance: NA
v_gene: TRBV13
d_gene: NA
j_gene: TRBJ1-1
CDR3aa: CASSSPARVALEAFF

abundance: few
v_gene: TRBV2
d_gene: TRBD1
j_gene: TRBJ1-4
CDR3aa: CASSVGGPPGQRNEKLFF

abundance: few
v_gene: TRBV10-3
d_gene: NA
j_gene: TRBJ1-5
CDR3aa: CAISGQARQPQHF

abundance: NA
v_gene: TRBV19
d_gene: TRBD1
j_gene: TRBJ2-7
CDR3aa: CATQGVRYEQYF

abundance: once
v_gene: TRBV6-5
d_gene: NA
j_gene: TRBJ1-2
CDR3aa: CAARGDSPYGYTF

abundance: NA
v_gene: TRBV5-1
d_gene: NA
j_gene: TRBJ1-1
CDR3aa: CASSWTGTNAANAFF

abundance: few
v_gene: TRBV9
d_gene: NA
j_gene: TRBJ2-7
CDR3aa: CASSPAVRTYEQYF

abundance: NA
v_gene: TRBV6-5
d_gene: NA
j_gene: TRBJ1-3
CDR3aa: CASSLGRSSGNTIYF

abundance: NA
v_gene: TRBV18
d_gene: NA
j_gene: TRBJ2-1
CDR3aa: CASSPGRQSGNEQFF

abundance: NA
v_gene: TRBV27
d_gene: NA
j_gene: TRBJ1-2
CDR3aa: CASSFGGGGYTF

abundance: NA
v_gene: TRBV7-7
d_gene: NA
j_gene: TRBJ2-3
CDR3aa: CASSLNPGTDTQYF

abundance: NA
v_gene: TRBV7-3
d_gene: NA
j_gene: TRBJ1-5
CDR3aa: CASSSDSGGNQPQHF

abundance: once
v_gene: TRBV2
d_gene: NA
j_gene: TRBJ2-1
CDR3aa: CATRTRSYSYNEQFF

abundance: NA
v_gene: TRBV2
d_gene: TRBD1
j_gene: TRBJ1-5
CDR3aa: CASSGQGGNQPQHF

abundance: NA
v_gene: TRBV10-3
d_gene: NA
j_gene: TRBJ1-2
CDR3aa: CAISESIINPTSRMVSNYGYTF

abundance: NA
v_gene: TRBV6-5
d_gene: NA
j_gene: TRBJ1-1
CDR3aa: CASSYEAVNTEAFF

abundance: few
v_gene: TRBV7-9
d_gene: TRBD1
j_gene: TRBJ2-1
CDR3aa: CAVSPPDRGQDEQFF

abundance: NA
v_gene: TRBV24-1
d_gene: TRBD1
j_gene: TRBJ1-5
CDR3aa: CATSDGDRGRNQPQHF

abundance: NA
v_gene: TRBV9
d_gene: TRBD2
j_gene: TRBJ2-5
CDR3aa: CASSVAPLAGGSETQYF

abundance: NA
v_gene: TRBV9
d_gene: NA
j_gene: TRBJ1-2
CDR3aa: CASSVGGGGYTF

abundance: NA
v_gene: TRBV28
d_gene: TRBD1
j_gene: TRBJ1-2
CDR3aa: CASSTPGGEIYGYTF

abundance: NA
v_gene: TRBV11-3
d_gene: NA
j_gene: TRBJ1-1
CDR3aa: CASSPDSNTEAFF

abundance: NA
v_gene: TRBV5-6
d_gene: NA
j_gene: TRBJ1-6
CDR3aa: CASSRGPRGASPLHF

abundance: NA
v_gene: TRBV7-3
d_gene: TRBD2
j_gene: TRBJ2-3
CDR3aa: CASSSDGGYTDTQYF

abundance: NA
v_gene: TRBV18
d_gene: NA
j_gene: TRBJ2-2
CDR3aa: CASSPNVDVTGELFF

abundance: NA
v_gene: TRBV2
d_gene: TRBD2
j_gene: TRBJ2-3
CDR3aa: CASSSREAGITDTQYF

abundance: NA
v_gene: TRBV2
d_gene: NA
j_gene: TRBJ1-1
CDR3aa: CASSEEGWDTEAFF

abundance: NA
v_gene: TRBV4-1
d_gene: NA
j_gene: TRBJ2-5
CDR3aa: CASSHSWTTLSETQYF

abundance: NA
v_gene: TRBV7-2
d_gene: TRBD2
j_gene: TRBJ2-1
CDR3aa: CASSLWVTSGSNEQFF

abundance: few
v_gene: TRBV12-5
d_gene: NA
j_gene: TRBJ1-1
CDR3aa: CASGLRSEFTEAFF

abundance: NA
v_gene: TRBV7-8
d_gene: TRBD2
j_gene: TRBJ2-3
CDR3aa: CASTRAGGIDTQYF

abundance: NA
v_gene: TRBV24-1
d_gene: NA
j_gene: TRBJ1-1
CDR3aa: CATSFNTEAFF

abundance: NA
v_gene: TRBV10-3
d_gene: NA
j_gene: TRBJ2-7
CDR3aa: CAISESRSLWAQSSSYEQYF

abundance: once
v_gene: TRBV6-5
d_gene: NA
j_gene: TRBJ1-6
CDR3aa: CASSYQGNSPLHF

abundance: NA
v_gene: TRBV10-3
d_gene: NA
j_gene: TRBJ2-7
CDR3aa: CAISDRDERQYF

abundance: once
v_gene: TRBV29-1
d_gene: TRBD1
j_gene: TRBJ1-2
CDR3aa: CSALPGQETYGYTF

abundance: NA
v_gene: TRBV13
d_gene: NA
j_gene: TRBJ2-7
CDR3aa: CASSLLFYEQYF

abundance: NA
v_gene: TRBV7-8
d_gene: NA
j_gene: TRBJ1-2
CDR3aa: CASSPRQGGQGGYTF

abundance: NA
v_gene: TRBV4-2
d_gene: NA
j_gene: TRBJ1-2
CDR3aa: CASSQGQNYGYTF

abundance: NA
v_gene: TRBV15
d_gene: NA
j_gene: TRBJ2-7
CDR3aa: CATSRPSNRDEQYF

abundance: NA
v_gene: TRBV25-1
d_gene: NA
j_gene: TRBJ2-3
CDR3aa: CASSAGTTQYF

abundance: NA
v_gene: TRBV7-9
d_gene: NA
j_gene: TRBJ2-7
CDR3aa: CASGSDEQYF

abundance: NA
v_gene: TRBV2
d_gene: NA
j_gene: TRBJ2-1
CDR3aa: CARASRVGGIGRHEQFF

abundance: NA
v_gene: TRBV19
d_gene: TRBD2
j_gene: TRBJ2-3
CDR3aa: CASSINGGRTTDTQYF

abundance: NA
v_gene: TRBV5-1
d_gene: TRBD2
j_gene: TRBJ2-7
CDR3aa: CASSLGISGGGSHEQYF

abundance: NA
v_gene: TRBV5-1
d_gene: NA
j_gene: TRBJ2-3
CDR3aa: CASSLLTGDTQYF

abundance: NA
v_gene: TRBV6-5
d_gene: TRBD1
j_gene: TRBJ1-5
CDR3aa: CASSYSRTGAGPQHF

abundance: NA
v_gene: TRBV6-5
d_gene: NA
j_gene: TRBJ2-7
CDR3aa: CASSYSLTGTYEQYF

abundance: NA
v_gene: TRBV4-3
d_gene: NA
j_gene: TRBJ2-1
CDR3aa: CASSQDRHIGNEQFF

abundance: NA
v_gene: TRBV19
d_gene: NA
j_gene: TRBJ2-7
CDR3aa: CASSPRPTTYEQYF